A selection of T cell receptor beta chains follows, all from one sample in a study of regulatory T cells in long-lasting Graves disease. TCRdb reprocessed the multiplex PCR reads via MiXCR and lists one record per CDR3 protein. The sample lists hundreds of thousands of distinct CDR3 sequences; about a fifth were seen once. The sequenced sample was peripheral blood mononuclear cells (PBMCs), obtained when the disease was refractory, from a patient treated with antithyroid drugs. The source is a female donor with Graves disease. Both conserved end residues are part of each CDR3. A D gene is named only where the DNA matches it firmly. Size values are once, few and many counts, or a class for expanded clones, and some rows have none.

D	V	size	J	CDR3	DNA
TRBD2	TRBV5-1	few	TRBJ2-2	CASSFWTSGGGSNTGELFF	TGCGCCAGCAGCTTCTGGACTAGCGGGGGGGGATCAAACACCGGGGAGCTGTTTTTT
NA	TRBV6-1	many	TRBJ1-6	CASSDFSGHNSPLHF	TGTGCCAGCAGTGATTTCAGTGGGCATAATTCACCCCTCCACTTT
NA	TRBV7-3	NA	TRBJ1-1	CASSLTGALPNTEAFF	TGTGCCAGCAGCCTAACAGGAGCGCTACCGAACACTGAAGCTTTCTTT
NA	TRBV28	many	TRBJ2-7	CASSWQIYEQYF	TGTGCCAGCAGTTGGCAGATCTACGAGCAGTACTTC
NA	TRBV6-1	few	TRBJ1-1	CASEWENTEAFF	TGTGCCAGTGAGTGGGAGAACACTGAAGCTTTCTTT
NA	TRBV28	NA	TRBJ2-7	CASSFARTYEQYF	TGTGCCAGCAGTTTCGCCAGGACCTACGAGCAGTACTTC
TRBD2	TRBV20-1	many	TRBJ2-5	CSARAWIAGHQETQYF	TGCAGTGCTAGAGCTTGGATAGCGGGGCACCAAGAGACCCAGTACTTC
TRBD2	TRBV20-1	NA	TRBJ2-3	CSALPRLAGGPPDTQYF	TGCAGTGCTCTCCCCCGACTAGCGGGAGGGCCACCAGATACGCAGTATTTT
NA	TRBV6-2/TRBV6-3	few	TRBJ1-5	CASSYSLDSDSNQPQHF	TGTGCCAGCAGTTACTCCCTCGACAGCGATAGCAATCAGCCCCAGCATTTT
TRBD1	TRBV4-3	few	TRBJ1-2	CASSQDPMGTARGYTF	TGCGCCAGCAGCCAAGATCCTATGGGGACAGCGAGGGGCTACACCTTC
NA	TRBV12-3/TRBV12-4	NA	TRBJ2-4	CASSLSPLLGDKNIQYF	TGTGCCAGCAGTTTGTCCCCGCTTCTAGGGGACAAAAACATTCAGTACTTC
TRBD1	TRBV19	many	TRBJ2-5	CASSPGQEETQYF	TGTGCCAGTAGTCCGGGACAGGAAGAGACCCAGTACTTC
NA	TRBV28	many	TRBJ2-7	CASSLGRGRAYEQYF	TGTGCCAGCAGTCTCGGCAGGGGTCGGGCCTACGAGCAGTACTTC